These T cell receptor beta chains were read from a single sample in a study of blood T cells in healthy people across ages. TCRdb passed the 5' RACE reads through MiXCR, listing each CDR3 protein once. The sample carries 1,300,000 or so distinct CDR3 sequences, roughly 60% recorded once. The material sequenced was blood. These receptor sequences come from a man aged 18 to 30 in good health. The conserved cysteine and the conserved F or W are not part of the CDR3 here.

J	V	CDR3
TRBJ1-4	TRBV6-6	ASSSTGGMDEKLF
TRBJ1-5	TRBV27	ASSPQQYSNQPQH
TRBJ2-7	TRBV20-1	SARIVRGSYEQY
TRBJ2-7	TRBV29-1	SVVLAFPGRTYEQY
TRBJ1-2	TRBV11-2	ASSPTGASYT
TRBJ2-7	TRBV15	ASEPDYEQY
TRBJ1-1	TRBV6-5	ASVSVLDTEAF
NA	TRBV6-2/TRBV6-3	ASSPVRYEQY
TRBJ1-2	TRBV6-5	ASSYSVWGTHNYGYT
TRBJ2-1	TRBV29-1	SGQLANEQF
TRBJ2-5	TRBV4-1	ASSETGTPLQETQY
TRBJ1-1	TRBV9	ASSPYLAMNTEAF
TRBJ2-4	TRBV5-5	ASSDMWEQY
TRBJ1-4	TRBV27	ASSVVTNEKLF
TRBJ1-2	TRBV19	APVSGTLYGYT
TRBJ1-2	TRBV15	ATSTKSSGGYT
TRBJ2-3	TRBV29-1	SVEDSSGQALIDTQY
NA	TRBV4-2	ASSQVGRKNEQY
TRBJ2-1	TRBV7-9	ASSWTGRGEQF
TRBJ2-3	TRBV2	ASISGTQY
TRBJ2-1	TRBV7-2	ASTSGGAWETQF
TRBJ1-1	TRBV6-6	ASRDRQVTEAF
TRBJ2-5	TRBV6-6	ASMTLGGQETQY
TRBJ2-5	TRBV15	ATSRDRGSQETQY